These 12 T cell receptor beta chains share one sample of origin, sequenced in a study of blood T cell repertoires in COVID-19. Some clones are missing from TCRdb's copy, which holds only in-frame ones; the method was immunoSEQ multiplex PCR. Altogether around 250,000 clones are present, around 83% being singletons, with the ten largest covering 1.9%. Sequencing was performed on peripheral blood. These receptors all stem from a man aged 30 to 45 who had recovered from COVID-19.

The CDR3: CASSVSGGSTDTQYF. For the CDR3, the DNA is TGTGCCAGCAGCGTGAGCGGGGGGAGCACAGATACGCAGTATTTT. The rearrangement links TRBV11-3 to TRBJ2-3; 9 nucleotides agree with TRBD2. The junction had 3 bases not matched to a gene; V was cut back by 5 bases and J by 0 bases. This CDR3 has 15 amino acids. Per germline, CDR1 SGHNT and CDR2 YENEEA.

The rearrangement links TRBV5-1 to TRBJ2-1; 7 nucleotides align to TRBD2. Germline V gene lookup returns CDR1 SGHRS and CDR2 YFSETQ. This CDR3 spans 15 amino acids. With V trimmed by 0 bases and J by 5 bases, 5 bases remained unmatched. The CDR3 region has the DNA TGCGCCAGCAGCTTGGCCAGCGGGGTTGACAATGAGCAGTTCTTC. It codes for CASSLASGVDNEQFF.

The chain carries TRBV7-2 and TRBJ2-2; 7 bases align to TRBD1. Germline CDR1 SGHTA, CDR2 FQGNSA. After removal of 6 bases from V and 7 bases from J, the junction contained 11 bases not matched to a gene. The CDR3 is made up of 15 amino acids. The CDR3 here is CASRQGQITGGELFF. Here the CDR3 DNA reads TGTGCCAGCAGACAGGGACAGATAACTGGCGGGGAGCTGTTTTTT.

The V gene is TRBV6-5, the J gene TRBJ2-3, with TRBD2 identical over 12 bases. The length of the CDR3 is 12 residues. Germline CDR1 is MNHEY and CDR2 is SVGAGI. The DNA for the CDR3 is TGTACCTCTAGCGGGGGGGCAGATACGCAGTATTTT. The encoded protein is CTSSGGADTQYF.

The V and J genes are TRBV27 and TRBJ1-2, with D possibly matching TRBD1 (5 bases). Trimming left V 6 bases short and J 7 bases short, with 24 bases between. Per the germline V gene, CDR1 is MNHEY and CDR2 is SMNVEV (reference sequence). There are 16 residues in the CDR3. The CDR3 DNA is TGTGCCAGCAGCCGCAATCAGGGTGGGGTTTTCGGTGGCTACACCTTC. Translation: CASSRNQGGVFGGYTF.

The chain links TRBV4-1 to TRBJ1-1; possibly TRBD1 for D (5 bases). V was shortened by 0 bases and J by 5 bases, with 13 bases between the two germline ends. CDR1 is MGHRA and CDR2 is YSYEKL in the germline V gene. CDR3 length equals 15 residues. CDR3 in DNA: TGCGCCAGCAGCCAAGAATTAGGAGGGACGACTGAAGCTTTCTTT. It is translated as CASSQELGGTTEAFF.

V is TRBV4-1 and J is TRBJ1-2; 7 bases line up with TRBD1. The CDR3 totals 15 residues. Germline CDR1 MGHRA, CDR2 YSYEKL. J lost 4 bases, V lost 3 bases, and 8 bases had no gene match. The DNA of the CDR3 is TGCGCCAGCAGCCAGTCCGGGACAGAAACCTATGGCTACACCTTC. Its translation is CASSQSGTETYGYTF.

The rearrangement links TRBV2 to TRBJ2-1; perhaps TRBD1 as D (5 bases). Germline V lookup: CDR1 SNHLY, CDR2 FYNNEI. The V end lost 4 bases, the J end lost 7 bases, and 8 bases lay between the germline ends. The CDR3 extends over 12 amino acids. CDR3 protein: CASSGDSNEQFF. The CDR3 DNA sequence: TGTGCCAGCAGTGGAGACAGTAATGAGCAGTTCTTC.

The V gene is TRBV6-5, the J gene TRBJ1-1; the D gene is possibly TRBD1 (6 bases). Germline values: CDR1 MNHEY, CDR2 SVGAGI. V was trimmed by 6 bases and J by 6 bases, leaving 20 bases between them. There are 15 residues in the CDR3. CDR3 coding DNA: TGTGCCAGCAGCTGGAGCCCGAAACAGGGTTCTGAAGCTTTCTTT. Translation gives CASSWSPKQGSEAFF.

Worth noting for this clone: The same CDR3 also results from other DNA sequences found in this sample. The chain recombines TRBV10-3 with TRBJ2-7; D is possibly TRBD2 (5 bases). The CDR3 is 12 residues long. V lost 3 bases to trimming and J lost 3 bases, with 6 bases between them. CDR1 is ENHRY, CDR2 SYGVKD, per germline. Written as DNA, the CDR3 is TGTGCCATCAGTGAAGGGAGCTACGAGCAGTACTTC. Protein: CAISEGSYEQYF.

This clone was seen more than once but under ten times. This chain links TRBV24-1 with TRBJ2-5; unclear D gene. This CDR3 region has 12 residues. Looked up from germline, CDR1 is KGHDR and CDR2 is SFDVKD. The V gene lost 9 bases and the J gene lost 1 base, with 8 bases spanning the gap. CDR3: CATEELQETQYF. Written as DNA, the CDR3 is TGTGCCACCGAGGAGCTCCAAGAGACCCAGTACTTC.

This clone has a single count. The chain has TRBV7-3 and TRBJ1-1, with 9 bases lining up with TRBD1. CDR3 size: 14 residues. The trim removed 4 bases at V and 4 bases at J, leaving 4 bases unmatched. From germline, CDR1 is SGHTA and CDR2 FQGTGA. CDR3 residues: CASSSSDRGTEAFF. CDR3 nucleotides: TGTGCCAGCAGCTCTTCGGACAGGGGCACTGAAGCTTTCTTT. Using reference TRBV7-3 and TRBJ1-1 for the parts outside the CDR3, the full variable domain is GAGVSQTPSNKVTEKGKYVELRCDPISGHTALYWYRQSLGQGPEFLIYFQGTGAADDSGLPNDRFFAVRPEGSVSTLKIQRTERGDSAVYLCASSSSDRGTEAFFGQGTRLTVV.